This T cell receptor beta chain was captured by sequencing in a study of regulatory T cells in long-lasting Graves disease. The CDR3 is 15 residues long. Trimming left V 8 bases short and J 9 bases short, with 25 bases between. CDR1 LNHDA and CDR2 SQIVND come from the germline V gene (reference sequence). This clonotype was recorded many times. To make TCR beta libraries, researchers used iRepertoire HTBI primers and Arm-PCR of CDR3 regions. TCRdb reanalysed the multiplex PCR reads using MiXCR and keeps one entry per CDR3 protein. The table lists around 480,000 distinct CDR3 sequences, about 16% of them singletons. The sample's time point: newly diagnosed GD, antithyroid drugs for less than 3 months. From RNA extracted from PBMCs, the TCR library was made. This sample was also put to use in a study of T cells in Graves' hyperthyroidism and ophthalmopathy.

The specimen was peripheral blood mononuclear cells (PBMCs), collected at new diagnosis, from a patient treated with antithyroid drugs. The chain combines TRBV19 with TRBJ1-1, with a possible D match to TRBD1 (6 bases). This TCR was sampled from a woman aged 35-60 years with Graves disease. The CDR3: CASQLGLGGGGQAFF. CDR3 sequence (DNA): TGTGCCAGTCAACTCGGCCTGGGAGGAGGGGGTCAAGCTTTCTTT.